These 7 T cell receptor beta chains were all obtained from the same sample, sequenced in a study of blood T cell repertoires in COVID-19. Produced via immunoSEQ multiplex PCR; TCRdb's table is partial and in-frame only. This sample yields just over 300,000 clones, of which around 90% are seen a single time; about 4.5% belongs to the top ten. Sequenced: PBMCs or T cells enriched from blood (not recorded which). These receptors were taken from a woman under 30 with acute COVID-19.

This CDR3 is CSVAVQGAEKLFF. CDR3 coding DNA: TGCAGCGTTGCGGTACAGGGGGCTGAAAAACTGTTTTTT. The rearrangement uses TRBV29-1 and TRBJ1-4, with 9 bases fitting TRBD1. Germline CDR1 is SQVTM and CDR2 is ANQGSEA. J gave up 7 bases and V 4 bases, and 4 bases lay outside the gene matches. The CDR3 contains 13 residues. Full variable domain (outside the CDR3, taken from reference TRBV29-1 and TRBJ1-4): SAVISQKPSRDICQRGTSLTIQCQVDSQVTMMFWYRQQPGQSLTLIATANQGSEATYESGFVIDKFPISRPNLTFSTLTVSNMSPEDSSIYLCSVAVQGAEKLFFGSGTQLSVL.

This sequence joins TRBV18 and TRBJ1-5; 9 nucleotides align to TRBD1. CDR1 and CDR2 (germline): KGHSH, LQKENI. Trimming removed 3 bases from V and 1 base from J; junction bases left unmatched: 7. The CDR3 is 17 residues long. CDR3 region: CASSPGQGLLSNQPQHF. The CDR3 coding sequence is TGTGCCAGCTCACCGGGACAGGGCCTCTTGAGCAATCAGCCCCAGCATTTT.

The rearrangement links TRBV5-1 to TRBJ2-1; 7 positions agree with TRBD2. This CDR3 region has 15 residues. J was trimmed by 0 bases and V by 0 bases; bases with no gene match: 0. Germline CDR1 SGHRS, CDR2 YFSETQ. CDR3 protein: CASSLGGSSYNEQFF. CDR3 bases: TGCGCCAGCAGCTTGGGCGGGAGCTCCTACAATGAGCAGTTCTTC.

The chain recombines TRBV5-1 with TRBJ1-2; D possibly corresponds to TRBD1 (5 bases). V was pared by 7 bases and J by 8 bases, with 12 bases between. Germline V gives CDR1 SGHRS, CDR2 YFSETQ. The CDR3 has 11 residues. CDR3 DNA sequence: TGCGCCAGCTGGGGCAGATCGGGCTACACCTTC. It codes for CASWGRSGYTF.

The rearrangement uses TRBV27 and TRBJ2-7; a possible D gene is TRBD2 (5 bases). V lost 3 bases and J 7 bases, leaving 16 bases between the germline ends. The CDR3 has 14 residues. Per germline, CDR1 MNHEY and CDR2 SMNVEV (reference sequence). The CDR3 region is CASSFLSDLGEQYF. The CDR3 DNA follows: TGTGCCAGCAGTTTTCTTAGCGACCTTGGGGAGCAGTACTTC.

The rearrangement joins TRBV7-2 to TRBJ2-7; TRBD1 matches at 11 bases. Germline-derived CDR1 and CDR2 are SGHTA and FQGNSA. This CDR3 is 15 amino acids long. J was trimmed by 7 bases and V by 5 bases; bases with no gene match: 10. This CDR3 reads CASSLGQGASREQYF. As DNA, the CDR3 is TGTGCCAGCAGCCTCGGACAGGGGGCCTCGAGAGAGCAGTACTTC.

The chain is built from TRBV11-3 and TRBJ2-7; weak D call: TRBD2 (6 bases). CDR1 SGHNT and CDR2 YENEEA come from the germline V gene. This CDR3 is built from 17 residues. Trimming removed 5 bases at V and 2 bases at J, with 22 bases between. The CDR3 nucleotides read TGTGCCAGCAGCCCAAGCTCTAGCGCCCGCGACACCTACGAGCAGTACTTC. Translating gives CASSPSSSARDTYEQYF.